These T cell receptor beta chains were read from a single sample in a study of T cell responses to AZD1222 COVID-19 vaccine. Method: immunoSEQ multiplex PCR; TCRdb's copy keeps in-frame clones and lacks some. The sample carries approximately 110,000 clones, around 94% recorded once. The sample in question was peripheral blood, obtained on day 0 of AZD1222 vaccination. These receptors came from an adult in good health. The CDR3 runs from the conserved cysteine through the conserved F or W. The D gene is left open where the match is weak. For some rows the clone size is stated as once, few or many, or as a class when expanded; others skip it.

>TRBJ1-2|.|TRBD1|TRBV2
TGTGCCAGCAGCTCACAGGGGAGTAACTATGGCTACACCTTC
CASSSQGSNYGYTF
>TRBJ1-2|.|TRBD1|TRBV28
TGTGCCAGCAGTTTTGAGGGGGCTAATGGCTACACCTTC
CASSFEGANGYTF
>TRBJ1-1|.|.|TRBV6-1
TGTGCCAGCAGTGAAGTGGAGAACACTGAAGCTTTCTTT
CASSEVENTEAFF
>TRBJ2-1|.|TRBD1|TRBV5-5
TGTGCCAGCAGCTTCCGATTACAGGGGGCGAATGAGCAGTTCTTC
CASSFRLQGANEQFF
>TRBJ1-3|.|.|TRBV7-9
TGTGCCAGCACCGTGGGACGGGGAGGAAACACCATATATTTT
CASTVGRGGNTIYF
>TRBJ1-1|.|TRBD1|TRBV27
TGTGCCAGCAGTTTATCGAGCTGGGGACAGGGCGCGGTGAACACTGAAGCTTTCTTT
CASSLSSWGQGAVNTEAFF
>TRBJ1-4|.|.|TRBV12-3/TRBV12-4
TGTGCCAGCAGGGGTTCTAATGAAAAACTGTTTTTT
CASRGSNEKLFF
>TRBJ1-1|.|.|TRBV18
TGTGCCAGCTCACCTGACAGACTGAACACTGAAGCTTTCTTT
CASSPDRLNTEAFF
>TRBJ2-1|.|.|TRBV6-4
TGTGCCAGCAGTCGGACAGAGAGCTCCTACAATGAGCAGTTCTTC
CASSRTESSYNEQFF
>TRBJ1-2|.|.|TRBV12-3/TRBV12-4
TGTGCCAGCAGTTTCTCTCGAGGCTACACCTTC
CASSFSRGYTF
>TRBJ1-2|.|.|TRBV11-2
TGTGCCAGCAGCTTAGATTTCGAGCAGTCTAACTATGGCTACACCTTC
CASSLDFEQSNYGYTF
>TRBJ1-2|once|.|TRBV4-1
TGCGCCAGCAGCCCAACAAGTGGCTACACCTTC
CASSPTSGYTF
>TRBJ1-2|.|TRBD1|TRBV6-5
TGTGCCAGCAGGCTCGGGACAGGTTCTAACTATGGCTACACCTTC
CASRLGTGSNYGYTF
>TRBJ2-7|.|TRBD1|TRBV27
TGTGCCAGCAGTCCTCGGCCGCAAAGGACCTCCAAAACAGGGGACGAGCAGTACTTC
CASSPRPQRTSKTGDEQYF
>TRBJ2-5|once|TRBD2|TRBV2
TGTGCCAGCAGCCAAAGACTAGCGGGAGCGGGAGAGACCCAGTACTTC
CASSQRLAGAGETQYF
>TRBJ1-4|.|.|TRBV4-3
TGCGCCAGCAGCCCTAGTGCAGGAGGGGGTAGTGAAAAACTGTTTTTT
CASSPSAGGGSEKLFF
>TRBJ1-1|few|.|TRBV6-5
TGTGCCAGCAAATTCCCGGGCGGAACTGAAGCTTTCTTT
CASKFPGGTEAFF
>TRBJ1-3|.|.|TRBV10-3
TGTGCCATCAGTGGAGGAACGGCGTCTGGAAACACCATATATTTT
CAISGGTASGNTIYF
>TRBJ2-7|.|.|TRBV5-6
TGTGCCAGCAGCTTGGCGGGGATAGGTTCGTACGAGCAGTACTTC
CASSLAGIGSYEQYF
>TRBJ1-2|few|.|TRBV6-5
TGTGCCAGCAAGTGGGGGGCCCGCGACTATGGCTACACCTTC
CASKWGARDYGYTF
>TRBJ1-5|.|.|TRBV2
TGTGCCAGCATGCGGGGGAGCAATCAGCCCCAGCATTTT
CASMRGSNQPQHF
>TRBJ1-1|.|.|TRBV27
TGTGCCAGCAGTTTCGACGGAAACACTGAAGCTTTCTTT
CASSFDGNTEAFF
>TRBJ2-7|.|.|TRBV9
TGTGCCAGCAGTCCCCCCCTGGGGCTGGACGAGCAGTACTTC
CASSPPLGLDEQYF
>TRBJ1-4|.|.|TRBV4-3
TGCGCCAGCAGCCCGTGGGGAGCTAATGAAAAACTGTTTTTT
CASSPWGANEKLFF
>TRBJ1-2|.|.|TRBV29-1
TGCAGCGTCGAAACGACAGAGAACTATGGCTACACCTTC
CSVETTENYGYTF
>TRBJ1-1|.|.|TRBV4-3
TGCGCCAGCAGCCAAGACGGGGCGCGGGCGGTCACTGAAGCTTTCTTT
CASSQDGARAVTEAFF
>TRBJ1-2|.|.|TRBV18
TGTGCCAGCTCACCCATTTCTGGAGGCTACACCTTC
CASSPISGGYTF
>TRBJ1-2|.|TRBD1|TRBV6-2/TRBV6-3
TGTGCCAGCAGTTTCCGACAAGGGACAGGGTATGATGGCTACACCTTC
CASSFRQGTGYDGYTF
>TRBJ2-1|.|TRBD1|TRBV4-3
TGCGCCAGCAGCCCCCTTTGGACAGGGGGCAATGAGCAGTTCTTC
CASSPLWTGGNEQFF
>TRBJ2-7|.|.|TRBV6-4
TGTGCCAGCAGTGGTTCGGTGGGCCAAGCAAAGCAGTACTTC
CASSGSVGQAKQYF
>TRBJ1-2|.|TRBD1|TRBV11-3
TGTGCCAGCAGCCCGACGACAGGGAACTATGGCTACACCTTC
CASSPTTGNYGYTF
>TRBJ1-1|.|.|TRBV6-5
TGTGCCAGCGAAAACACTGAAGCTTTCTTT
CASENTEAFF
>TRBJ1-2|.|.|TRBV25-1
TGTGCCAGCAGTGAAGGGCAGTTGAGGGGCTACACCTTC
CASSEGQLRGYTF
>TRBJ2-3|.|TRBD2|TRBV5-6
TGTGCCAGCAGCTTGGCCTCTTGGGGAGGGACAGATACGCAGTATTTT
CASSLASWGGTDTQYF
>TRBJ2-7|.|.|TRBV4-1
TGCGCCAGCAGCCAAGAGCTGGTCCTCTACGAGCAGTACTTC
CASSQELVLYEQYF
>TRBJ1-4|.|.|TRBV6-5
TGTGCCAGCAGGCCAATTACGTTGGCTAATGAAAAACTGTTTTTT
CASRPITLANEKLFF
>TRBJ1-1|.|.|TRBV12-3/TRBV12-4
TGTGCCAGCAGTTTGAGGGAGGGCACTGAAGCTTTCTTT
CASSLREGTEAFF
>TRBJ1-1|.|.|TRBV7-3
TGTGCCAGCAGCGGCTACAGCACTGAAGCTTTCTTT
CASSGYSTEAFF
>TRBJ2-5|.|.|TRBV6-5
TGTGCCAGCAGTTACCCTGGGGAGACCCAGTACTTC
CASSYPGETQYF
>TRBJ2-1|.|.|TRBV24-1
TGTGCCACCAGTGATTCACTCGGCAGGCCTTACAATGAGCAGTTCTTC
CATSDSLGRPYNEQFF
>TRBJ1-2|.|.|TRBV11-2
TGTGCCAGCAGCTTAGATCAGGGTAGCGATGGCTACACCTTC
CASSLDQGSDGYTF
>TRBJ2-7|once|.|TRBV5-4
TGTGCCAGCAGGCAGGGGAGGCAGGGAGGCTACGAGCAGTACTTC
CASRQGRQGGYEQYF
>TRBJ2-7|.|.|TRBV4-1
TGCGCCAGCAGCCGGACAGCTTCCTACGAGCAGTACTTC
CASSRTASYEQYF
>TRBJ1-4|.|.|TRBV29-1
TGCAGCGTTGAGGGGCTAGGAGAAAAACTGTTTTTT
CSVEGLGEKLFF
>TRBJ1-2|.|.|TRBV6-2/TRBV6-3
TGTGCCAGCAGTTACGATCGGGGTCATGGCTACACCTTC
CASSYDRGHGYTF
>TRBJ2-2|.|TRBD2|TRBV5-6
TGTGCCAGCAGCTTGGCCCTAGCGGGGGGGACCGGGGAGCTGTTTTTT
CASSLALAGGTGELFF